This T cell receptor beta chain was captured by sequencing in a study of CD8+CD57+ T cells in acquired aplastic anemia. Background on the study: 3.2 ug was the average amount of DNA from sorted CD4+ and CD8+ cells.

General study findings and limits: Patients showed no significant difference from controls in CD8+ Simpson's diversity. Some 30 shared CD8+ CDR3s appeared highly expressed within patients' immunodominant clones.

The CDR3 consists of 14 residues. Germline V gene sequence: CDR1 MNHNS, CDR2 SASEGT. The V and J ends lost 8 bases and 6 bases, in that order; junction bases with no gene match: 11. To note about this clonotype: No antigen is known for it.

The authors sequenced patients whose flow cytometry had shown CD8+CD57+ cell expansion. No therapy was given to patients before blood sampling. Genomic DNA acted as the template from which TCR beta VDJ combination and CDR3 sequence profiling were carried out. TCRdb itself ran the reads through MiXCR, one entry per CDR3 protein. Here the sample spans approximately 130,000 distinct CDR3 sequences, under 65% being singletons. V usage is TRBV6-1 and J usage is TRBJ2-3; TRBD2 matches 7 bases. The TCR was taken from a human donor with aplastic anemia. Source material: sorted CD4+, CD8+, or CD8+CD57+ T cells (not recorded which) from PBMCs. The chain's CDR3 is CASGRGSRVDTQYF. The DNA for the CDR3 is TGTGCCAGCGGGCGGGGGAGTCGGGTCGATACGCAGTATTTT.